Listed below are T cell receptor beta chains from one sample, sequenced in a study of cytomegalovirus exposure and HLA in healthy donors. Sequencing was performed with immunoSEQ multiplex PCR; in TCRdb, only in-frame clones are kept and a portion is missing. The data hold roughly 130,000 clones, with roughly 68% observed a single time. The sequenced sample was PBMCs. Every receptor here comes from a woman aged 50 to 60 in good health and CMV-seropositive. The CDR3 runs from the conserved cysteine through the conserved F or W. Each record gives: clone size, D gene, J gene, V gene, CDR3 protein, CDR3 DNA. The D gene is left open where the match is weak. Expanded clones are given a class, and other clones once, few, many or no size at all.

>NA|NA|TRBJ1-2|TRBV29-1
CSASGGEGGYTF
TGCAGCGCGTCGGGAGGGGAAGGTGGCTACACCTTC
>NA|NA|TRBJ1-5|TRBV6-5
CASNTGIFGNQPQHF
TGTGCCAGCAATACGGGGATCTTTGGCAATCAGCCCCAGCATTTT
>NA|TRBD2|TRBJ2-1|TRBV6-5
CASRPGLAGNNEQFF
TGTGCCAGCAGGCCGGGACTAGCGGGGAACAATGAGCAGTTCTTC
>NA|TRBD2|TRBJ2-1|TRBV19
CASSIGAGGTPQFF
TGTGCCAGTAGTATCGGCGCGGGGGGGACTCCCCAGTTCTTC
>NA|NA|TRBJ2-3|TRBV4-2
CASSQDQVRDTQYF
TGTGCCAGCAGCCAAGATCAGGTTCGAGATACGCAGTATTTT
>NA|NA|TRBJ1-2|TRBV5-1
CASSLPAAYGYTF
TGCGCCAGCAGCTTGCCAGCGGCCTATGGCTACACCTTC
>NA|TRBD1|TRBJ1-5|TRBV6-5
CASSWDRAGQPQHF
TGTGCCAGCAGTTGGGACAGGGCTGGACAGCCCCAGCATTTT
>NA|NA|TRBJ1-2|TRBV6-1
CASSDVYGYTF
TGTGCCAGCAGTGACGTCTATGGCTACACCTTC
>once|NA|TRBJ2-1|TRBV27
CASSLYGNGEQFF
TGTGCCAGCAGTTTATACGGGAACGGGGAGCAGTTCTTC
>NA|NA|TRBJ1-2|TRBV6-6
CASSYFNGYTF
TGTGCCAGCAGTTATTTCAATGGCTACACCTTC
>NA|NA|TRBJ1-1|TRBV12-2
CASRLVSRGAFF
TGTGCAAGTCGCTTAGTTAGCAGGGGGGCTTTCTTT
>NA|NA|TRBJ1-2|TRBV5-6
CASSGRARASGYGYTF
TGTGCCAGCAGCGGGAGGGCTCGTGCATCTGGCTATGGCTACACCTTC
>NA|NA|TRBJ1-5|TRBV5-6
CASSLTQSPNQPQHF
TGTGCCAGCAGCTTGACACAGTCGCCCAATCAGCCCCAGCATTTT
>NA|NA|TRBJ2-5|TRBV5-1
CASSLPSGETQYF
TGCGCCAGCAGCTTGCCTAGTGGGGAGACCCAGTACTTC
>few|NA|TRBJ1-5|TRBV2
CASSAGADQPQHF
TGTGCCAGCAGTGCAGGGGCTGATCAGCCCCAGCATTTT
>NA|TRBD1|TRBJ2-5|TRBV2
CASVLQTGGFLETQYF
TGTGCCAGCGTCCTGCAGACAGGGGGATTTTTAGAGACCCAGTACTTC
>few|NA|TRBJ1-5|TRBV30
CAWSVMTSNRAQHF
TGTGCCTGGAGTGTTATGACATCCAACCGTGCCCAGCATTTT
>NA|NA|TRBJ2-5|TRBV7-7
CASSSNTGKGTQYF
TGTGCTAGCAGCTCTAACACAGGGAAGGGGACCCAGTACTTC
>NA|TRBD1|TRBJ1-1|TRBV7-9
CSSSLVGQGGPAFF
TGTTCCAGCAGCTTAGTAGGACAGGGGGGTCCAGCTTTCTTT
>few|TRBD1|TRBJ1-5|TRBV5-6
CASSGQGGNQPQHF
TGTGCCAGCAGCGGACAGGGGGGCAATCAGCCCCAGCATTTT
>NA|TRBD2|TRBJ2-1|TRBV9
CASTRTSGGPDNEQFF
TGTGCCAGCACCCGGACTAGCGGGGGGCCAGACAATGAGCAGTTCTTC
>NA|TRBD2|TRBJ2-2|TRBV6-5
CASSYWAGGGTGELFF
TGTGCCAGCAGTTACTGGGCGGGGGGAGGGACCGGGGAGCTGTTTTTT
>NA|NA|TRBJ2-1|TRBV6-1
CASSDQGENEQFF
TGTGCCAGCAGTGATCAGGGCGAGAATGAGCAGTTCTTC
>NA|NA|TRBJ2-7|TRBV2
CASSESGGTRAYEQYF
TGTGCCAGCAGTGAATCCGGCGGGACTCGCGCCTACGAGCAGTACTTC
>once|NA|TRBJ2-3|TRBV18
CASSPFPPGSRGADTQYF
TGTGCCAGCTCACCTTTCCCACCCGGGTCTAGGGGTGCAGATACGCAGTATTTT
>NA|NA|TRBJ1-4|TRBV2
CASMVDTDEKLFF
TGTGCCAGCATGGTGGACACGGATGAAAAACTGTTTTTT
>NA|NA|TRBJ2-2|TRBV2
CASSEWVASDLFF
TGTGCCAGCAGTGAATGGGTGGCTAGCGACCTGTTTTTT
>NA|TRBD2|TRBJ2-2|TRBV19
CASSPRGLATGELFF
TGTGCCAGTAGTCCCCGGGGACTAGCGACCGGGGAGCTGTTTTTT
>NA|NA|TRBJ2-5|TRBV5-6
CASSLNRETQYF
TGTGCCAGCAGCTTGAACCGGGAGACCCAGTACTTC
>once|NA|TRBJ1-1|TRBV10-2
CASVEQGGTEAFF
TGCGCCAGCGTAGAGCAGGGAGGCACTGAAGCTTTCTTT
>NA|TRBD1|TRBJ2-5|TRBV5-6
CASSLRGRETQYF
TGTGCCAGCAGCTTGAGGGGGCGAGAGACCCAGTACTTC
>NA|TRBD1|TRBJ1-5|TRBV19
CASTRQGALQPQHF
TGTGCCAGTACAAGACAGGGGGCGCTTCAGCCCCAGCATTTT
>NA|TRBD1|TRBJ1-2|TRBV4-3
CASSPGGDGYTF
TGCGCCAGCAGCCCAGGGGGCGATGGCTACACCTTC
>NA|TRBD1|TRBJ1-4|TRBV5-1
CASSHDPGQGEEKLFF
TGCGCCAGCAGCCACGATCCGGGACAGGGGGAGGAAAAACTGTTTTTT
>NA|NA|TRBJ1-2|TRBV6-1
CASKENNNYGYTF
TGTGCCAGCAAGGAGAACAATAACTATGGCTACACCTTC
>NA|NA|TRBJ2-2|TRBV5-1
CASSLLTSVNTGELFF
TGCGCCAGCAGCTTGCTTACGTCAGTCAACACCGGGGAGCTGTTTTTT